This T cell receptor beta chain was sequenced for a study of cytomegalovirus exposure and HLA in healthy donors. Findings of the study overall: Researchers reportedly found TCR beta sequences accurately predicted most subjects' HLA-A and HLA-B alleles.

Germline CDR1 SQVTM, CDR2 ANQGSEA. V lost 8 bases and J 2 bases, leaving 12 bases between the germline ends. The CDR3 extends over 12 amino acids. Concerning this clone itself: Its specificity is unknown.

Healthy bone marrow donors made up the cohort. Both 60 Vbeta primers and 13 Jbeta primers went into the PCR. Assay used: immunoSEQ multiplex PCR; TCRdb lists only in-frame clones, some missing. The table includes under 200,000 clones, roughly 85% detected once. The specimen sequenced was PBMCs. The sequence was collected from a man in his forties in good health and CMV-seronegative. This sequence joins TRBV29-1 and TRBJ2-5; TRBD1 is a possible D gene (5 bases). The CDR3 here is CSSGPGQETQYF. CDR3 DNA: TGCAGCAGTGGACCAGGGCAAGAGACCCAGTACTTC.